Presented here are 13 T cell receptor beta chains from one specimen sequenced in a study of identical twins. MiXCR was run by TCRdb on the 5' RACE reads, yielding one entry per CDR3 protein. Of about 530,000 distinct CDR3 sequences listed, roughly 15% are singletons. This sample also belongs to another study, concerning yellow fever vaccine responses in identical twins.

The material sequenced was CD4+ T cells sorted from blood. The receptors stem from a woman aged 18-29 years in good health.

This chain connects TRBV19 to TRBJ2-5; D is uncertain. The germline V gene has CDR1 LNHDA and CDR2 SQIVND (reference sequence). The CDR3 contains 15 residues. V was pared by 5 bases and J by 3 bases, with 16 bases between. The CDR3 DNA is TGTGCCAGTAGTTCTAGGACGGCGAGAAAAGAGACCCAGTACTTC. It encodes CASSSRTARKETQYF. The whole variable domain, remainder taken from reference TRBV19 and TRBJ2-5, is DGGITQSPKYLFRKEGQNVTLSCEQNLNHDAMYWYRQDPGQGLRLIYYSQIVNDFQKGDIAEGYSVSREKKESFPLTVTSAQKNPTAFYLCASSSRTARKETQYFGPGTRLLVL.

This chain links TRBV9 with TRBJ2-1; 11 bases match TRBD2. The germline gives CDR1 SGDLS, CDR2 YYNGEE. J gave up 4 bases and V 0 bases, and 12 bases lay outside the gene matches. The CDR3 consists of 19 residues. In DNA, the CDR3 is TGTGCCAGCAGCGTAGGGACCTTAGCGGGGGGGAAAGAATACAATGAGCAGTTCTTC. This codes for CASSVGTLAGGKEYNEQFF.

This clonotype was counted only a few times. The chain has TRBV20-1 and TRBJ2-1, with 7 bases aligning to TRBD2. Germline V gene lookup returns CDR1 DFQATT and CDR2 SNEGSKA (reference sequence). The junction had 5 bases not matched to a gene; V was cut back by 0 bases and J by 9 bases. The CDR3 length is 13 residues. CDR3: CSARDGRVGEQFF. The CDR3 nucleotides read TGCAGTGCTAGAGATGGGAGGGTCGGTGAGCAGTTCTTC.

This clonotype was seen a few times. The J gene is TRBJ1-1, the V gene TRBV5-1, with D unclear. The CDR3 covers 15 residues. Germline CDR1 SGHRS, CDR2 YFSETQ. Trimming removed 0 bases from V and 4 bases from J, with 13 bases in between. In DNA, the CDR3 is TGCGCCAGCAGCTTGGGGGTCCCGGAAAGCACTGAAGCTTTCTTT. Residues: CASSLGVPESTEAFF.

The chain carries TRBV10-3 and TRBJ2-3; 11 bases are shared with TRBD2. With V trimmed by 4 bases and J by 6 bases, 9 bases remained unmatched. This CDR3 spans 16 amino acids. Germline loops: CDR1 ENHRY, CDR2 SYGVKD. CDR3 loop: CAISVLSGGAHDTQYF. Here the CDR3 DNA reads TGTGCCATCAGTGTACTTAGCGGGGGGGCCCACGATACGCAGTATTTT.

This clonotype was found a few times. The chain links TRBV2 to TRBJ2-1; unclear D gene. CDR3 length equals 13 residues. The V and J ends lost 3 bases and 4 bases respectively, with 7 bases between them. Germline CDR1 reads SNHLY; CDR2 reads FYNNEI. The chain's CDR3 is CASSEERYNEQFF. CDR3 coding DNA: TGTGCCAGCAGTGAGGAGCGTTACAATGAGCAGTTCTTC.

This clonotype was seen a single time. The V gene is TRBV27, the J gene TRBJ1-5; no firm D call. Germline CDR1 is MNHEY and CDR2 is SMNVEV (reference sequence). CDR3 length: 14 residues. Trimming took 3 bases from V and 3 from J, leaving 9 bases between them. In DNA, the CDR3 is TGTGCCAGCAGTTTCCCCGGACCCAATCAGCCCCAGCATTTT. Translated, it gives CASSFPGPNQPQHF.

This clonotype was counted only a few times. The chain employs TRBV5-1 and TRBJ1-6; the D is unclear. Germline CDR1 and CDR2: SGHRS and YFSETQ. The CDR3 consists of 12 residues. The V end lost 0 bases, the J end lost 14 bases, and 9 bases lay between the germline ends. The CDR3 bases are TGCGCCAGCAGCTTGGGCGGGGAGGCCCTCCACTTT. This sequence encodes CASSLGGEALHF.

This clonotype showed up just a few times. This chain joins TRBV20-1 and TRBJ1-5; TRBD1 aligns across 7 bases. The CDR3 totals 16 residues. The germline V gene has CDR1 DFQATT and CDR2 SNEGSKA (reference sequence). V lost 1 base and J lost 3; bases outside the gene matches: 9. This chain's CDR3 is CSARVLQGTHNQPQHF. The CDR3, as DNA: TGCAGTGCTAGAGTATTACAGGGGACGCACAATCAGCCCCAGCATTTT.

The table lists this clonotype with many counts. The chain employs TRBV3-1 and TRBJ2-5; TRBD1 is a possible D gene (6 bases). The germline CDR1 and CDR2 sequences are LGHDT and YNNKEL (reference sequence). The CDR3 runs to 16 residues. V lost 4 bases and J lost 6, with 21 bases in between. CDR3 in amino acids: CASSLQGPWFKKTQYF. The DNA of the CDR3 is TGTGCCAGCAGCCTACAGGGACCCTGGTTTAAGAAGACCCAGTACTTC.

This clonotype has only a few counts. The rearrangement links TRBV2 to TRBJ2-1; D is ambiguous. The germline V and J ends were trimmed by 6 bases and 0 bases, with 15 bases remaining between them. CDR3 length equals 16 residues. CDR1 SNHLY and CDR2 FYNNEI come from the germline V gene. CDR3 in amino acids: CASSGRGRNSYNEQFF. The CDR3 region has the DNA TGTGCCAGCAGCGGTCGTGGACGGAACTCCTACAATGAGCAGTTCTTC.

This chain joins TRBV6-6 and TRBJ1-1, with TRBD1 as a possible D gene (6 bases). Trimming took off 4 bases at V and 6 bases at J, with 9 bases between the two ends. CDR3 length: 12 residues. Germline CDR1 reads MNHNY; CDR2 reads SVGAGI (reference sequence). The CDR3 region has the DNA TGTGCCAGCAGTTTCGGGACACCTGAAGCTTTCTTT. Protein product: CASSFGTPEAFF.

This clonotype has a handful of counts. DNA for the CDR3: TGTGCCAGCAGCCCCGGGACTGAGACCTACGAGCAGTACTTC. Translating gives CASSPGTETYEQYF. The chain recombines TRBV5-6 with TRBJ2-7; D is perhaps TRBD2 (6 bases). V lost 4 bases to trimming and J lost 2 bases, with 13 bases between them. Germline V gene sequence: CDR1 SGHDT, CDR2 YYEEEE. The CDR3 consists of 14 residues. The complete variable domain, with remaining parts taken from reference TRBV5-6 and TRBJ2-7, reads DAGVTQSPTHLIKTRGQQVTLRCSPKSGHDTVSWYQQALGQGPQFIFQYYEEEERQRGNFPDRFSGHQFPNYSSELNVNALLLGDSALYLCASSPGTETYEQYFGPGTRLTVT.